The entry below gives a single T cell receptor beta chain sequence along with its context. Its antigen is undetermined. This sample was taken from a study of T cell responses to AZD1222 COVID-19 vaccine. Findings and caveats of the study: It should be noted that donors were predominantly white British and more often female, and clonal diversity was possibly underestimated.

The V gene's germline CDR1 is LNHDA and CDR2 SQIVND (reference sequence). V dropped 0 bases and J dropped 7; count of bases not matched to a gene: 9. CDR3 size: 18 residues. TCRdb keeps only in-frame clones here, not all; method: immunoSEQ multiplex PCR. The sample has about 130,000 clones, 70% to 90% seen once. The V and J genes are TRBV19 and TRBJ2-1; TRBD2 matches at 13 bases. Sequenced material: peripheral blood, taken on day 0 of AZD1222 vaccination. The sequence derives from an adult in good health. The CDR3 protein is CASSIDVPGLAGRNEQFF. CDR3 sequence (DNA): TGTGCCAGTAGTATAGATGTCCCGGGACTAGCGGGGCGGAATGAGCAGTTCTTC.